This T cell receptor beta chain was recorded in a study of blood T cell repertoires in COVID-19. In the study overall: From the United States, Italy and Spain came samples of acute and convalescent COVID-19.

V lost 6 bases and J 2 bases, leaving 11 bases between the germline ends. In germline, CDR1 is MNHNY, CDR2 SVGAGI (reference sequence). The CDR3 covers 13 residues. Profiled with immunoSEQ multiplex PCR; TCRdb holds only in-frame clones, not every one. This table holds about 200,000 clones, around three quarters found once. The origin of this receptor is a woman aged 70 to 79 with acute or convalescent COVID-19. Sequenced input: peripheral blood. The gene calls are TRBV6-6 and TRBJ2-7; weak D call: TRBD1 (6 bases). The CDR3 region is CASRPGQAYEQYF. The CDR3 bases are TGTGCCAGCAGACCGGGACAAGCCTACGAGCAGTACTTC.